This T cell receptor (beta chain) was sequenced in a study of control samples from healthy donors and cancer patients. V dropped 5 bases and J dropped 3 bases, with 9 bases sitting between them. Germline loops: CDR1 KGHDR, CDR2 SFDVKD. The CDR3 is 14 residues long. Produced via immunoSEQ multiplex PCR; TCRdb's table is partial and in-frame only. The sample includes approximately 150,000 clones, 85% to 95% of them seen just once. The sequenced material came from blood. This sequence originates from a man aged 40-50 years in good health. The chain employs TRBV24-1 and TRBJ2-2; D is undetermined. The CDR3 here is CATSGVVYTGELFF. Written as DNA, the CDR3 is TGTGCCACCAGTGGTGTCGTATACACCGGGGAGCTGTTTTTT.